A single sample is the source of the 12 T cell receptor beta chains below, sequenced in a study of identical twins (dated by TCRdb to 2015 to 2016). The library was generated by 5' RACE. These reads were obtained on an Illumina HiSeq 2000. TCRdb reran the public reads through fastp at Q25 and MiXCR, keeping productive beta chains. Here each entry gathers all rows of one CDR3 protein and keeps the most common genes and DNA. The sample table contains about 890,000 distinct CDR3 sequences; only one count was recorded for 10% to 15% of them. Together, the top ten hold around 1.5% of the sample. These data are also associated with another study on yellow fever vaccine responses in identical twins.

Sequenced material: PBMCs. These TCRs come from a woman in her late teens or twenties in good health.

The rearrangement links TRBV19 to TRBJ2-2; a weak D match, TRBD2 (5 bases). V was clipped by 7 bases and J by 1 base, with 10 bases between them. In germline, CDR1 is LNHDA, CDR2 SQIVND (reference sequence). The CDR3 is 14 amino acids. The CDR3 nucleotides are TGTGCCAGTACCAGCGCGGGGAACACCGGGGAGCTGTTTTTT. This sequence encodes CASTSAGNTGELFF.

The chain links TRBV6-1 to TRBJ2-1, with D perhaps TRBD1 (5 bases). Trimming pared 7 bases from V and 4 bases from J, leaving 14 bases between. Per germline, CDR1 MNHNS and CDR2 SASEGT. CDR3 length: 14 amino acids. The chain's CDR3 is CASTNVGRYNEQFF. The CDR3 nucleotides are TGTGCCAGCACGAACGTGGGGCGGTACAATGAGCAGTTCTTC.

This clonotype has only a few counts. This rearrangement joins TRBV6-1 to TRBJ2-7; 15 bases map to TRBD2. J lost 6 bases, V lost 4 bases, and 7 bases had no gene match. Germline V gene data show CDR1 as MNHNS and CDR2 as SASEGT. CDR3 size: 16 residues. The CDR3 loop reads CASSGGLAGGKSEQYV. DNA for the CDR3: TGTGCCAGCAGTGGGGGACTAGCGGGGGGAAAGAGCGAGCAGTACGTC.

The rearrangement uses TRBV7-9 and TRBJ2-7; D gene uncertain. In germline, CDR1 is SEHNR, CDR2 FQNEAQ (reference sequence). Trimming removed 3 bases from V and 2 bases from J, with 11 bases in between. The CDR3 is made up of 14 amino acids. CDR3 in amino acids: CASSFTVGTYEQYF. CDR3 bases: TGTGCCAGCAGCTTTACGGTGGGGACCTACGAGCAGTACTTC.

This clonotype occurred a few times. The V gene is TRBV14, the J gene TRBJ2-1, with D maybe TRBD2 (5 bases). The CDR3 contains 18 residues. Germline CDR1 reads SGHDN; CDR2 reads FVKESK. The V end was cut by 0 bases, the J end by 0 bases, with 15 bases between. The CDR3 spells CASSQDLFSVRSYNEQFF. The CDR3 DNA reads TGTGCCAGCAGCCAAGACCTTTTTAGCGTACGCTCCTACAATGAGCAGTTCTTC. The full variable domain, in which reference TRBV14 and TRBJ2-1 provide the parts outside the CDR3, is EAGVTQFPSHSVIEKGQTVTLRCDPISGHDNLYWYRRVMGKEIKFLLHFVKESKQDESGMPNNRFLAERTGGTYSTLKVQPAELEDSGVYFCASSQDLFSVRSYNEQFFGPGTRLTVL.

This clonotype was detected ten times or more. This chain joins TRBV18 and TRBJ1-4; D is uncertain. Germline V gives CDR1 KGHSH, CDR2 LQKENI. V was cut by 6 bases and J by 3 bases, with 8 bases left in between. The CDR3 loop spans 13 amino acids. CDR3 amino acids: CASSPDSNEKLFF. The CDR3 coding sequence is TGTGCCAGCTCGCCGGACTCTAATGAAAAACTGTTTTTT.

The chain carries TRBV20-1 and TRBJ2-1, with a weak D call TRBD2 (6 bases). The CDR3 is 12 residues long. Trimming removed 7 bases at V and 9 bases at J, with 16 bases between. The V gene's germline CDR1 is DFQATT and CDR2 SNEGSKA (reference sequence). CDR3 protein: CSVSSAGSEQFF. Here the CDR3 DNA reads TGCAGTGTCTCTAGCGCCGGGAGTGAGCAGTTCTTC.

This chain uses TRBV5-6 with TRBJ2-7; the D gene is possibly TRBD2 (5 bases). The V end was cut by 5 bases, the J end by 6 bases, with 18 bases between. CDR1 is SGHDT and CDR2 is YYEEEE in the germline V gene. The CDR3 has 14 residues. CDR3 DNA: TGTGCCAGCAGTTTACCCGGAGGTGCCCTCGAGCAGTACTTC. Translation gives CASSLPGGALEQYF. The full variable domain, rest sourced from reference TRBV5-6 and TRBJ2-7, is DAGVTQSPTHLIKTRGQQVTLRCSPKSGHDTVSWYQQALGQGPQFIFQYYEEEERQRGNFPDRFSGHQFPNYSSELNVNALLLGDSALYLCASSLPGGALEQYFGPGTRLTVT.

This clonotype was observed a few times. The chain uses TRBV6-1 and TRBJ2-1, with 14 bases fitting TRBD2. V was pared by 7 bases and J by 9 bases, with 8 bases of the junction left unmatched. Germline-derived CDR1 and CDR2 are MNHNS and SASEGT. The CDR3 spans 15 residues. CDR3 coding DNA: TGTGCCAGCAATCCGACTAGCGGGAGGGCCGGTGAGCAGTTCTTC. It translates to CASNPTSGRAGEQFF.

Concerning this clonotype: The germline gene is not matched at one end of the junction; a read error may be the cause. The V call is TRBV18, the J call TRBJ2-1; tentatively, D is TRBD1 (6 bases). CDR1 and CDR2 from the germline V gene are KGHSH and LQKENI. The CDR3 spans 13 residues. In nucleotides, the CDR3 is TGTGCCAGCTCACCAGATAGGGACAATGAGCTGTTCTTC. Encoded protein: CASSPDRDNELFF.

This clonotype came up a few times. CDR3 sequence: CASSKLSGYNEQFF. The DNA for the CDR3 is TGTGCCAGCAGCAAGCTCAGCGGGTACAATGAGCAGTTCTTC. This chain joins TRBV12-3 or TRBV12-4 and TRBJ2-1, with TRBD2 as a possible D gene (6 bases). CDR3 size: 14 residues. V shed 6 bases and J shed 4 bases, with 13 bases lying between them.

This clonotype was seen a few times. This chain uses TRBV2 with TRBJ2-1; TRBD1 might be the D (6 bases). Per germline, CDR1 SNHLY and CDR2 FYNNEI. The CDR3 length is 15 residues. V was pared by 7 bases and J by 0 bases, with 13 bases between. DNA of the CDR3: TGTGCCAGCAAAGTTGGGGGCACCTCCTACAATGAGCAGTTCTTC. This gives the protein CASKVGGTSYNEQFF.